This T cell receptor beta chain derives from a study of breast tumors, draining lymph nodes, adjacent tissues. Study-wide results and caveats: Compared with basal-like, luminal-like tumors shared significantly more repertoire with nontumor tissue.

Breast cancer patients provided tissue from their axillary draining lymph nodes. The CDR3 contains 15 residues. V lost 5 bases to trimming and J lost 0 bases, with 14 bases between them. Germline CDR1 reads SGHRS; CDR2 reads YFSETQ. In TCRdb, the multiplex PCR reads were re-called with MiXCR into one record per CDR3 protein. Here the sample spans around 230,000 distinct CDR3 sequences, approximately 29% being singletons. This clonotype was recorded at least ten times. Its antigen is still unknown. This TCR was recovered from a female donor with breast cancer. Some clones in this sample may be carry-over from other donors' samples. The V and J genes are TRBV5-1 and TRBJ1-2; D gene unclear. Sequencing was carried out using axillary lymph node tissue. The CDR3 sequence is CASRLYPDPNYGYTF. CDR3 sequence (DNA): TGCGCCAGCAGGTTGTATCCAGATCCTAACTATGGCTACACCTTC.